Shown below are 28 T cell receptor beta chains from a single sample sequenced in a study of Ad26.COV2.S vaccination and SARS-CoV-2 variants. Treatment meaning: roughly 18 received Ad26.COV2.S at low or high dose, single or two shots; about 5 received placebo; per-sample allocation not given. Sampling happened 63 days after the first vaccine or placebo injection. Using immunoSEQ multiplex PCR, the repertoire was profiled, and TCRdb retains in-frame clones only, with some absent. The data show some 320,000 clones, about 82% seen once. Sequencing used peripheral blood, obtained in a trial of Ad26.COV2.S vaccine versus placebo. All receptors derive from a person between 18 and 60 years old who received the Ad26.COV2.S COVID-19 vaccine or a placebo.

The chain couples TRBV7-7 to TRBJ1-1; D perhaps matches TRBD1 (6 bases). This CDR3 has 13 amino acids. Trimming stripped 4 bases from V and 5 bases from J, with 11 bases between. Per the germline V gene, CDR1 is SSHAT and CDR2 is FNYEAQ (reference sequence). The CDR3 DNA follows: TGTGCCAGCAGCTCTAACAGGGATACTGAAGCTTTCTTT. Residues: CASSSNRDTEAFF.

The rearrangement links TRBV5-4 to TRBJ1-2, with a possible D match to TRBD1 (6 bases). CDR3 length equals 13 residues. Trimming took off 1 base at V and 7 bases at J, with 11 bases between the two ends. Per the germline V gene, CDR1 is SGHNT and CDR2 is YYREEE (reference sequence). The CDR3 loop reads CASSLRGPGGYTF. In DNA, the CDR3 is TGTGCCAGCAGCTTGCGGGGGCCTGGTGGCTACACCTTC.

The chain has TRBV9 and TRBJ2-5; possibly TRBD2 for D (6 bases). There are 16 residues in the CDR3. Trimming pared 3 bases from V and 5 bases from J, leaving 20 bases between. The germline V gene encodes CDR1 SGDLS and CDR2 YYNGEE. The CDR3 reads CASSETGLPVGETQYF. CDR3 DNA sequence: TGTGCCAGCAGCGAGACGGGACTCCCGGTGGGTGAGACCCAGTACTTC.

This clone was observed a handful of times. J is TRBJ1-6 and V is TRBV7-9; TRBD1 agrees at 7 bases. There are 15 residues in the CDR3. The germline gives CDR1 SEHNR, CDR2 FQNEAQ (reference sequence). Trimming at V came to 4 bases and at J to 3 bases, leaving 3 bases not matched to a gene. CDR3 in DNA: TGTGCCAGCAGCTCAGGACAGGTCTATAATTCACCCCTCCACTTT. It is translated as CASSSGQVYNSPLHF.

The genes are TRBV12-3 or TRBV12-4 and TRBJ1-2; the D is unclear. The CDR3 contains 10 residues. Deletions cut 8 bases from V and 1 base from J, with 2 bases between. CDR3 residues: CASYNYGYTF. The CDR3, as DNA: TGTGCCAGCTATAACTATGGCTACACCTTC.

V usage is TRBV5-1 and J usage is TRBJ1-1; D not certain. The CDR3 runs 15 residues. With 0 bases removed from V and 0 bases from J, the gap between germline ends came to 9 bases. Germline lookup yields CDR1 SGHRS and CDR2 YFSETQ. CDR3 nucleotides: TGCGCCAGCAGCTTGGTCCCGGGGATGAACACTGAAGCTTTCTTT. Encoded protein: CASSLVPGMNTEAFF.

V gene TRBV3-1 (or the pseudogene TRBV3-2) combines with J gene TRBJ1-1; D possibly corresponds to TRBD1 (6 bases). V lost 7 bases and J 1 base, leaving 13 bases between the germline ends. CDR1 is LGHDT, CDR2 YNNKEL, per germline (reference sequence). CDR3 size: 14 residues. The CDR3 sequence: CASTLQTGNTEAFF. CDR3 DNA: TGTGCCAGCACCCTACAGACAGGGAACACTGAAGCTTTCTTT.

Details on this clone: Other DNA sequences from this sample encode an identical CDR3 as well. The J gene is TRBJ2-3, the V gene TRBV5-6; D remains unclear. Germline V gives CDR1 SGHDT, CDR2 YYEEEE. The CDR3 runs 14 residues. The germline V and J ends were trimmed by 0 bases and 0 bases, with 5 bases remaining between them. In DNA form, the CDR3 reads TGTGCCAGCAGCTTGGGACTCAGCACAGATACGCAGTATTTT. Its translation: CASSLGLSTDTQYF.

The rearrangement uses TRBV7-3 and TRBJ2-3, with D tentatively TRBD1 or TRBD2 (5 bases each). The CDR3 totals 16 residues. From germline, CDR1 is SGHTA and CDR2 FQGTGA. Trimming removed 6 bases at V and 1 base at J, with 17 bases between. The DNA for the CDR3 is TGTGCCAGCAGTTGGGGACGCCTGGGTGGCACAGATACGCAGTATTTT. Amino acids: CASSWGRLGGTDTQYF.

The rearrangement uses TRBV14 and TRBJ1-6, with D unclear. The CDR3 has 16 residues. Germline CDR1 reads SGHDN; CDR2 reads FVKESK. The ends were cut back, 1 base at V and 7 bases at J, with 14 bases in the middle. The CDR3: CASSQGGLVWNSPLHF. CDR3 coding DNA: TGTGCCAGCAGCCAAGGCGGCCTAGTCTGGAATTCACCCCTCCACTTT.

This clone was seen just once. V is TRBV25-1 and J is TRBJ1-6; D possibly corresponds to TRBD1 (5 bases). Germline V gene data show CDR1 as MGHDK and CDR2 as SYGVNS. V lost 4 bases and J 4 bases, leaving 14 bases between the germline ends. The CDR3 spans 16 residues. The CDR3 loop is CASSGFPDRYNSPLHF. In DNA form, the CDR3 reads TGTGCCAGCAGTGGCTTCCCAGACAGATATAATTCACCCCTCCACTTT.

This clone came up once. This chain links TRBV5-1 with TRBJ2-5; 13 bases are shared with TRBD2. The CDR3 sequence is 17 residues long. With V trimmed by 4 bases and J by 1 base, 7 bases remained unmatched. The germline CDR1 and CDR2 sequences are SGHRS and YFSETQ. The CDR3 DNA follows: TGCGCCAGCAGCCGCGGGACTAGCGGGACACTCCAAGAGACCCAGTACTTC. This codes for CASSRGTSGTLQETQYF.

In this sample, this clone turned up once. J is TRBJ1-5 and V is TRBV9; 7 bases are a match to TRBD1. Unmatched junction bases numbered 6, after V lost 3 bases and J lost 6 bases. The CDR3 runs to 14 residues. Looked up from germline, CDR1 is SGDLS and CDR2 is YYNGEE. The CDR3 DNA reads TGTGCCAGCAGCGCAAGGGGGCATAGTCAGCCCCAGCATTTT. This gives the protein CASSARGHSQPQHF. Full variable domain (missing parts from reference TRBV9 and TRBJ1-5): DSGVTQTPKHLITATGQRVTLRCSPRSGDLSVYWYQQSLDQGLQFLIQYYNGEERAKGNILERFSAQQFPDLHSELNLSSLELGDSALYFCASSARGHSQPQHFGDGTRLSIL.

The J gene is TRBJ1-5, the V gene TRBV6-1; perhaps TRBD1 as D (5 bases). Germline V gene lookup returns CDR1 MNHNS and CDR2 SASEGT. The V gene lost 0 bases and the J gene lost 5 bases, with 11 bases spanning the gap. This CDR3 has 15 amino acids. This CDR3 reads CASSEAQPGHQPQHF. The CDR3 region has the DNA TGTGCCAGCAGTGAAGCACAGCCAGGGCATCAGCCCCAGCATTTT.

The chain has TRBV11-2 and TRBJ2-1; perhaps TRBD2 as D (7 bases). The V end was cut by 3 bases, the J end by 5 bases, with 14 bases between. There are 15 residues in the CDR3. Germline-derived CDR1 and CDR2 are SGHAT and FQNNGV. The CDR3 is CASSFGRGAHNEQFF. As DNA, the CDR3 is TGTGCCAGCAGCTTCGGTCGGGGGGCGCACAATGAGCAGTTCTTC.

The V call is TRBV5-1, the J call TRBJ1-1; TRBD1 is a possible D gene (5 bases). V was clipped by 4 bases and J by 9 bases, with 13 bases between them. This CDR3 is 12 amino acids long. Looked up from germline, CDR1 is SGHRS and CDR2 is YFSETQ. CDR3 sequence reads: CASSPPGPQAFF. CDR3 in DNA: TGCGCCAGCAGCCCACCGGGACCTCAAGCTTTCTTT.

The V call is TRBV27, the J call TRBJ2-7, with unresolved D. Per germline, CDR1 MNHEY and CDR2 SMNVEV (reference sequence). The CDR3 length is 12 residues. Trimming removed 7 bases at V and 2 bases at J, with 9 bases between. The CDR3 DNA sequence: TGTGCCAGCATATCCCGGACCTACGAGCAGTACTTC. Protein sequence: CASISRTYEQYF.

This chain links TRBV6-5 with TRBJ1-4, with D uncertain. V was trimmed by 0 bases and J by 5 bases, leaving 7 bases between them. The CDR3 is 14 residues long. Germline loops: CDR1 MNHEY, CDR2 SVGAGI. This CDR3 is CASSYSRVNEKLFF. The DNA for the CDR3 is TGTGCCAGCAGTTACTCGAGGGTGAATGAAAAACTGTTTTTT.

The CDR3 nucleotides read TGCGCCAGCAGCTTGGGAATTGGGACAGGGGATGTGAATGGCTACACCTTC. Protein product: CASSLGIGTGDVNGYTF. The gene calls are TRBV5-1 and TRBJ1-2; 10 nucleotides line up with TRBD1. Looked up from germline, CDR1 is SGHRS and CDR2 is YFSETQ. J lost 6 bases, V lost 0 bases, and 11 bases had no gene match. This CDR3 contains 17 residues.

The chain joins TRBV2 to TRBJ1-1; D is undetermined. Germline V CDR1 and CDR2: SNHLY, FYNNEI. Trimming pared 5 bases from V and 0 bases from J, leaving 7 bases between. The CDR3 contains 13 residues. The CDR3 sequence: CASSRDLNTEAFF. For the CDR3, the DNA is TGTGCCAGCAGTCGAGACTTGAACACTGAAGCTTTCTTT.

The chain recombines TRBV9 with TRBJ2-5; possible D gene TRBD1, 5 bases. V gave up 1 base and J gave up 5 bases, with 15 bases separating them. Germline values: CDR1 SGDLS, CDR2 YYNGEE. The CDR3 has 15 amino acids. Here the CDR3 reads CASSVYQGTWETQYF. The CDR3 coding sequence is TGTGCCAGCAGCGTATACCAGGGAACATGGGAGACCCAGTACTTC.

The chain carries TRBV9 and TRBJ2-7, with 7 bases matching TRBD1. The V gene's germline CDR1 is SGDLS and CDR2 YYNGEE. The CDR3 covers 15 residues. The junction had 4 bases not matched to a gene; V was cut back by 0 bases and J by 1 base. CDR3 loop: CASSVDGTDSYEQYF. CDR3 in DNA: TGTGCCAGCAGCGTAGATGGGACAGATTCCTACGAGCAGTACTTC.

V and J are TRBV19 and TRBJ1-2; 8 bases map to TRBD1. Germline V gene data show CDR1 as LNHDA and CDR2 as SQIVND (reference sequence). This CDR3 region has 14 residues. J gave up 4 bases and V 4 bases, and 5 bases lay outside the gene matches. CDR3 protein: CASSTRQGTYGYTF. The DNA for the CDR3 is TGTGCCAGTAGTACGAGACAGGGGACCTATGGCTACACCTTC. The full variable domain, its missing parts supplied by reference TRBV19 and TRBJ1-2, is DGGITQSPKYLFRKEGQNVTLSCEQNLNHDAMYWYRQDPGQGLRLIYYSQIVNDFQKGDIAEGYSVSREKKESFPLTVTSAQKNPTAFYLCASSTRQGTYGYTFGSGTRLTVV.

The chain carries TRBV11-2 and TRBJ1-2; 9 positions match TRBD1. Per the germline V gene, CDR1 is SGHAT and CDR2 is FQNNGV. V gave up 5 bases and J gave up 4 bases; unmatched junction bases: 11. This CDR3 is built from 16 residues. DNA for the CDR3: TGTGCCAGCAGCCTCCGGGGACAGGGTTCCCTCTATGGCTACACCTTC. It encodes CASSLRGQGSLYGYTF.

The chain combines TRBV18 with TRBJ1-3; D call uncertain. V was shortened by 7 bases and J by 0 bases, with 7 bases between the two germline ends. The CDR3 has 13 residues. CDR1 is KGHSH, CDR2 LQKENI, per germline. DNA of the CDR3: TGTGCCAGCTTAGAGACCTCTGGAAACACCATATATTTT. Translating it yields CASLETSGNTIYF.

The chain joins TRBV6-5 to TRBJ1-1; the match to TRBD1 covers 9 bases. Germline V lookup: CDR1 MNHEY, CDR2 SVGAGI. The junction had 2 bases not matched to a gene; V was cut back by 5 bases and J by 1 base. This CDR3 contains 14 residues. The CDR3 region has the DNA TGTGCCAGCAGTCTACAGGGGGCGAACACTGAAGCTTTCTTT. Translation: CASSLQGANTEAFF.

This chain uses TRBV4-1 with TRBJ1-4, with D possibly TRBD1 on 5 matching bases. The germline V gene encodes CDR1 MGHRA and CDR2 YSYEKL. This CDR3 is built from 17 residues. Trimming left V 5 bases short and J 6 bases short, with 22 bases between. The CDR3 sequence is CASSSDINFREDEKLFF. As DNA, the CDR3 is TGCGCCAGCAGCTCGGACATAAACTTTCGGGAGGATGAAAAACTGTTTTTT.

The count of this clone is one. This chain uses TRBV27 with TRBJ1-5, with 9 bases lining up with TRBD1. The CDR3 spans 14 residues. The germline gives CDR1 MNHEY, CDR2 SMNVEV (reference sequence). V lost 2 bases to trimming and J lost 6 bases; unmatched junction nucleotides: 2. The CDR3 DNA reads as TGTGCCAGCAGTTTAGGACAGGGGAGTCAGCCCCAGCATTTT. Residues: CASSLGQGSQPQHF.